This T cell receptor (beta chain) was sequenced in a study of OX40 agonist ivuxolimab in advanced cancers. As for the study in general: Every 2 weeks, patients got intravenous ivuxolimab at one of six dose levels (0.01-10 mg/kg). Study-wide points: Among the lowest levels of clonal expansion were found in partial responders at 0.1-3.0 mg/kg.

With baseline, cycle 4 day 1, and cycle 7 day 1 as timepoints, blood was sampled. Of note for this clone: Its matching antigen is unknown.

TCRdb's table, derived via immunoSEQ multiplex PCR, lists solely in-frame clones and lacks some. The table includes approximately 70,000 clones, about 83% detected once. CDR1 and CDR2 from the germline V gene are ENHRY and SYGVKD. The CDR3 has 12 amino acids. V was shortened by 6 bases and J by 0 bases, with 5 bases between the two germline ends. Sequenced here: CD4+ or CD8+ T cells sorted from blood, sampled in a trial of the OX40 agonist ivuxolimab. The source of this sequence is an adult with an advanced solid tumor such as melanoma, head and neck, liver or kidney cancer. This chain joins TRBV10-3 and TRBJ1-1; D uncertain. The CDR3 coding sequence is TGTGCCATCAGAGAAATGAACACTGAAGCTTTCTTT. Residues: CAIREMNTEAFF.